A single sample gave rise to the 14 T cell receptor beta chains below, sequenced in a study of blood T cells in healthy people across ages. With a J-beta primer mix and a sample-barcoded 5' primer, a second PCR ran about 7 to 12 cycles. TCRdb ran MiXCR on the 5' RACE reads and lists one entry per CDR3 protein. The table lists about 1,500,000 distinct CDR3 sequences, roughly 30% of them singletons. The sample was blood. These receptors were taken from a woman in her twenties or thirties in good health.

This clonotype was picked up many times. The chain uses TRBV20-1 and TRBJ1-2, with 9 bases identical to TRBD1. The J segment lost 1 base and the V segment lost 4 bases, leaving 10 bases of the junction unmatched. The CDR3 is 16 residues long. CDR1 DFQATT and CDR2 SNEGSKA come from the germline V gene (reference sequence). This chain's CDR3 is CSAMPPRDRVNYGYTF. The DNA for the CDR3 is TGCAGTGCTATGCCGCCACGGGACAGGGTTAACTATGGCTACACCTTC.

This clonotype was seen only a few times. This chain connects TRBV20-1 to TRBJ1-4; 7 nucleotides align to TRBD1. CDR1 is DFQATT, CDR2 SNEGSKA, per germline (reference sequence). The ends lost 6 bases at V and 5 bases at J; junction bases unmatched: 12. This CDR3 region has 15 residues. The CDR3 here is CSAHHRGALNEKLFF. Here the CDR3 DNA reads TGCAGTGCCCACCACAGGGGCGCCTTAAATGAAAAACTGTTTTTT.

This clonotype turned up a few times. The rearrangement uses TRBV10-3 and TRBJ2-7; tentative D call: TRBD2 (6 bases). V shed 8 bases and J shed 5 bases, with 10 bases lying between them. CDR3 length: 11 amino acids. Germline V gives CDR1 ENHRY, CDR2 SYGVKD. This CDR3 is CAIGTGDEQYF. The CDR3 DNA is TGTGCCATCGGGACGGGGGACGAGCAGTACTTC.

The rearrangement joins TRBV28 to TRBJ2-5; TRBD1 might be the D (6 bases). Germline V gene sequence: CDR1 MDHEN, CDR2 SYDVKM. Trimming removed 4 bases from V and 4 bases from J, with 16 bases in between. CDR3 length: 15 residues. CDR3 DNA sequence: TGTGCCAGCAGTTCCCTCCAGGGGCCCGGAGAGACCCAGTACTTC. Translation gives CASSSLQGPGETQYF.

The chain carries TRBV20-1 and TRBJ1-4; 8 bases are shared with TRBD1. The CDR3 runs 14 residues. V was pared by 3 bases and J by 10 bases, with 10 bases of the junction left unmatched. Per germline, CDR1 DFQATT and CDR2 SNEGSKA (reference sequence). CDR3 bases: TGCAGTGCTAGCCAGGAGACAGGGACAGGAAAACTGTTTTTT. It is translated as CSASQETGTGKLFF.

This clonotype was counted many times. This chain uses TRBV24-1 with TRBJ2-7; TRBD1 might be the D (6 bases). Germline loops: CDR1 KGHDR, CDR2 SFDVKD. V was cut by 4 bases and J by 7 bases, with 16 bases left in between. The CDR3 has 14 amino acids. The CDR3 loop reads CATSDTGIGGEQYF. The CDR3 coding sequence is TGTGCCACCAGTGACACGGGGATAGGGGGAGAGCAGTACTTC.

This clonotype has just a few counts. The rearrangement links TRBV28 to TRBJ1-1; D gene ambiguous. Trimming left V 3 bases short and J 1 base short, with 9 bases between. CDR1 and CDR2 (germline): MDHEN, SYDVKM. CDR3 size: 14 residues. CDR3 protein: CASSFRVRNTEAFF. The CDR3 nucleotides read TGTGCCAGCAGTTTTCGGGTAAGGAACACTGAAGCTTTCTTT.

In its sample, this clonotype was seen a few times. CDR3 sequence: CASSLVAGTTDTQYF. In DNA form, the CDR3 reads TGTGCCAGCAGCTTAGTTGCGGGGACCACAGATACGCAGTATTTT. The chain is built from TRBV11-3 and TRBJ2-3, with D possibly matching TRBD2 (6 bases). Trimming took off 1 base at V and 2 bases at J, with 10 bases between the two ends. Germline CDR1 and CDR2: SGHNT and YENEEA. The CDR3 loop spans 15 amino acids.

The chain has TRBV12-3 or TRBV12-4 and TRBJ2-1; 7 bases line up with TRBD1. CDR3 size: 15 residues. The junction had 7 bases not matched to a gene; V was cut back by 5 bases and J by 3 bases. This CDR3 is CASSQRQGIYNEQFF. CDR3 DNA sequence: TGTGCCAGCAGTCAGAGACAGGGTATCTACAATGAGCAGTTCTTC.

This chain joins TRBV7-8 and TRBJ2-1; a possible D gene is TRBD2 (5 bases). The germline CDR1 and CDR2 sequences are SGHVS and FQNEAQ. Trimming took off 4 bases at V and 10 bases at J, with 20 bases between the two ends. The CDR3 length is 15 residues. DNA for the CDR3: TGTGCCAGCAGCTCCTTCCGTTTCGTACCGGGGGAGCAGTTCTTC. It specifies CASSSFRFVPGEQFF.

The chain joins TRBV12-3 or TRBV12-4 to TRBJ1-2, with TRBD1 matching 9 bases. V shed 7 bases and J 6 bases; nucleotides not matched to a gene: 9. This CDR3 is 14 amino acids long. CDR3 DNA sequence: TGTGCCAGCACCCTAAGTGGGACAGGGCATGGCTACACCTTC. Residues: CASTLSGTGHGYTF.

This chain joins TRBV30 and TRBJ1-2, with D possibly being TRBD1 (6 bases). With 3 bases removed from V and 1 base from J, the gap between germline ends came to 15 bases. Germline CDR1 reads GTSNPN; CDR2 reads SVGIG (reference sequence). The CDR3 has 15 amino acids. Written as DNA, the CDR3 is TGTGCCTGGAGGCGGTCGGGGGGCTTTAACTATGGCTACACCTTC. This encodes CAWRRSGGFNYGYTF.

This clonotype was recorded a few times. The rearrangement joins TRBV7-9 to TRBJ1-1, with a possible D match to TRBD1 (6 bases). Trimming pared 6 bases from V and 4 bases from J, leaving 18 bases between. In germline, CDR1 is SEHNR, CDR2 FQNEAQ (reference sequence). CDR3 length equals 15 residues. In DNA, the CDR3 is TGTGCCAGCAGGTCCTCAGGGGCACTGGTCACTGAAGCTTTCTTT. Its translation: CASRSSGALVTEAFF.

This chain uses TRBV7-2 with TRBJ2-6, with unresolved D. Germline values: CDR1 SGHTA, CDR2 FQGNSA. CDR3 size: 14 residues. Trimming took 1 base from V and 3 from J, leaving 4 bases between them. The DNA of the CDR3 is TGTGCCAGCAGCTTAGAGTTTGGGGCCAACGTCCTGACTTTC. This gives the protein CASSLEFGANVLTF.